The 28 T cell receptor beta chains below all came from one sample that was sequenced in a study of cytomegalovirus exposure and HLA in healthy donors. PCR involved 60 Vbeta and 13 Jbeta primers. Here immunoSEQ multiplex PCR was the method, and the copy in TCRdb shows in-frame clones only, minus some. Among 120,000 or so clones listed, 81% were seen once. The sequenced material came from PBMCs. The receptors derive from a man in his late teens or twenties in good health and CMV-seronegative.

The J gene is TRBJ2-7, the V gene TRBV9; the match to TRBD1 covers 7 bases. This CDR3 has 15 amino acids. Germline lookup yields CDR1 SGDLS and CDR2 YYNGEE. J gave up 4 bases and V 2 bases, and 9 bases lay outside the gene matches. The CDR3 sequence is CASSVAGTAQYEQYF. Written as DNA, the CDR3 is TGTGCCAGCAGCGTTGCCGGGACAGCACAATACGAGCAGTACTTC.

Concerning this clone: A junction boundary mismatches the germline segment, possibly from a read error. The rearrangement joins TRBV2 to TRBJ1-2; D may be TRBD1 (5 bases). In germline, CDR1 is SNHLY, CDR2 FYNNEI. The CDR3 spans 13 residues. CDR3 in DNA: TGTGCCAGCAGTGAAGCAGGGGCCTATGGTTACACCTTC. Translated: CASSEAGAYGYTF.

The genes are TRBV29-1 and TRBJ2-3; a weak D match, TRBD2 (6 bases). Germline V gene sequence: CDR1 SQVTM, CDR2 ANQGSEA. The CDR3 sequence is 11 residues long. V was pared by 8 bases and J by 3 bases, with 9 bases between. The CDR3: CSFGGTDTQYF. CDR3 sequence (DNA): TGCAGCTTCGGGGGAACAGATACGCAGTATTTT.

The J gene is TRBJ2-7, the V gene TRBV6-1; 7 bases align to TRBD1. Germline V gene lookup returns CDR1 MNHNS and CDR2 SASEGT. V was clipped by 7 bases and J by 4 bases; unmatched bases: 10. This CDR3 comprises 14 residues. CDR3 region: CASTVTGSAYEQYF. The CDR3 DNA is TGTGCCAGCACCGTGACAGGGTCTGCGTACGAGCAGTACTTC.

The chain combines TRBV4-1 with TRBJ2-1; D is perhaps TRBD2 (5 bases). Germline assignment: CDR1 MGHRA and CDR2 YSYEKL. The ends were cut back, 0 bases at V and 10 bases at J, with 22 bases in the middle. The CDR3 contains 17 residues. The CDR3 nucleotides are TGCGCCAGCAGCCAAGAAGGGCGTCACCACGAGGGAAGCGAGCAGTTCTTC. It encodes CASSQEGRHHEGSEQFF.

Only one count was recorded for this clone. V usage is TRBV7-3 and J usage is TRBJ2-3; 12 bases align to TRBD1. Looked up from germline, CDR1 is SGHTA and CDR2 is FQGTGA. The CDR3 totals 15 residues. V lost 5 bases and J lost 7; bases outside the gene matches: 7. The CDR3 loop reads CASSPGQGAEHTQYF. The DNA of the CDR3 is TGTGCCAGCAGCCCGGGACAGGGGGCGGAACATACGCAGTATTTT.

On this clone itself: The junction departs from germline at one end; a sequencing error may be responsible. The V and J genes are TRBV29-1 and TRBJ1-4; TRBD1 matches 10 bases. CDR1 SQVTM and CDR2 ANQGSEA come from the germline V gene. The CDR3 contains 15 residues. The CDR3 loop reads CSVEGQGGTNEKLFF. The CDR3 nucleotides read TGCAGCGTAGAAGGACAGGGGGGAACTAATGAAAAACTGTTTTTT.

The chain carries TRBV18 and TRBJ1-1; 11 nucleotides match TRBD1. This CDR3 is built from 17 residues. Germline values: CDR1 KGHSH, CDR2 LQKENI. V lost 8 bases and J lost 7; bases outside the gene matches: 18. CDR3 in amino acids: CASLRTGGDLFSGEAFF. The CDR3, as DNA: TGTGCCAGCCTTCGGACAGGGGGCGATTTATTTTCAGGTGAAGCTTTCTTT.

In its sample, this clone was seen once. The CDR3 loop reads CASSRTGGGPEAFF. The CDR3 coding sequence is TGTGCCAGCAGCCGCACTGGGGGGGGCCCTGAAGCTTTCTTT. V gene TRBV6-5 combines with J gene TRBJ1-1, with D possibly TRBD1 on 6 matching bases. The CDR3 runs 14 residues. From germline, CDR1 is MNHEY and CDR2 SVGAGI. The germline V and J ends were trimmed by 6 bases and 6 bases, with 17 bases remaining between them.

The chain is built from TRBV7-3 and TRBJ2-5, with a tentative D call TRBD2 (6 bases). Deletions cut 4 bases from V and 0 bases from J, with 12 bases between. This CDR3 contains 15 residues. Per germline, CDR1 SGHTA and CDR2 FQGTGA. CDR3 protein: CASSSDGTDQETQYF. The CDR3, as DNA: TGTGCCAGCAGCTCCGATGGGACTGACCAAGAGACCCAGTACTTC.

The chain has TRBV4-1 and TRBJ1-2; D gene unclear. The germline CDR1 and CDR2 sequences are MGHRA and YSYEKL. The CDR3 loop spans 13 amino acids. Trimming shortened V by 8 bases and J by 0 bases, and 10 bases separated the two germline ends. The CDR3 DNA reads TGCGCCAGCTCAACCCCAGCTAACTATGGCTACACCTTC. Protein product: CASSTPANYGYTF.

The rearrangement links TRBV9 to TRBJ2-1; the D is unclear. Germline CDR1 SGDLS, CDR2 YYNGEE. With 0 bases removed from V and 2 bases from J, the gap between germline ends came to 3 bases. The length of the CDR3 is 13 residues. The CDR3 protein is CASSVAAYNEQFF. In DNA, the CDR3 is TGTGCCAGCAGCGTAGCGGCCTACAATGAGCAGTTCTTC.

CDR3 sequence (DNA): TGTGCCAGCAGCCGGGAGCGGGGGGGCAGCACCGGGGAGCTGTTTTTT. It encodes CASSRERGGSTGELFF. The chain combines TRBV4-2 with TRBJ2-2; TRBD2 matches 10 bases. CDR1 is LGHNA, CDR2 YNFKEQ, per germline. V gave up 4 bases and J gave up 4 bases; unmatched junction bases: 6. This CDR3 has 16 amino acids.

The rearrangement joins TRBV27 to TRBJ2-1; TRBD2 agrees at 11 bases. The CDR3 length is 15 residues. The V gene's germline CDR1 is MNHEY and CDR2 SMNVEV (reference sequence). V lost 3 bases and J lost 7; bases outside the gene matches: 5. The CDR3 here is CASSFPTSGENEQFF. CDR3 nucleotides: TGTGCCAGCAGTTTCCCGACTAGCGGGGAGAATGAGCAGTTCTTC.

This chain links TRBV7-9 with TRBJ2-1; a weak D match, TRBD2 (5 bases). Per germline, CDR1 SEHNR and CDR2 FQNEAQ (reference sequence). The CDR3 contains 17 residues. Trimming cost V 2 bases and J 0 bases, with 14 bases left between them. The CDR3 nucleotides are TGTGCCAGCAGCTTAAGGGCTAGCCCCAGCTCCTACAATGAGCAGTTCTTC. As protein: CASSLRASPSSYNEQFF.

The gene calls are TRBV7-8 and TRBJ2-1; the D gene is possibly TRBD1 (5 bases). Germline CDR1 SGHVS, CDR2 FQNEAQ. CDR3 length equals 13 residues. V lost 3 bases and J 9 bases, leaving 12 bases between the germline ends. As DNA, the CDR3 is TGTGCCAGCAGCTTCCCTTCAGGGCCTGAGCAGTTCTTC. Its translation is CASSFPSGPEQFF.

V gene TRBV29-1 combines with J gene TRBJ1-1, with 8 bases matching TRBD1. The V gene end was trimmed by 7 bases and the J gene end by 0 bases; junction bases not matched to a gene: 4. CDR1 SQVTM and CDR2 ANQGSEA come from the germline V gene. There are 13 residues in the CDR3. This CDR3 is CSAETGVNTEAFF. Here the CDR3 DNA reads TGCAGCGCTGAGACAGGGGTGAACACTGAAGCTTTCTTT.

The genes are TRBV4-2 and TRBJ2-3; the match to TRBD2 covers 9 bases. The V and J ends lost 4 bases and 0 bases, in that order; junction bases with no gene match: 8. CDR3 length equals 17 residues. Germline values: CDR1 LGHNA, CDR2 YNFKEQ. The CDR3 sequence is CASSRRGSGGSTDTQYF. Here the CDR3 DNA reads TGTGCCAGCAGCCGAAGGGGTAGCGGGGGAAGCACAGATACGCAGTATTTT.

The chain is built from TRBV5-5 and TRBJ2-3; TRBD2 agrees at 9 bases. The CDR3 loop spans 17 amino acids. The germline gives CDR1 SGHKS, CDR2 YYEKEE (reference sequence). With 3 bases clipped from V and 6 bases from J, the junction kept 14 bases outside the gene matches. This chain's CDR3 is CASSSVGRGGYADTQYF. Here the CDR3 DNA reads TGTGCCAGCAGCTCGGTCGGGCGGGGGGGCTATGCCGATACGCAGTATTTT.

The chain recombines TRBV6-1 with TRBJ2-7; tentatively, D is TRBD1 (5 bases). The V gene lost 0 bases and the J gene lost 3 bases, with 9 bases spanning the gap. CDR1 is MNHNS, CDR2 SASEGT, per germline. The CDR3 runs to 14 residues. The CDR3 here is CASSEASGYYEQYF. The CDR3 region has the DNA TGTGCCAGCAGTGAAGCTTCAGGGTACTACGAGCAGTACTTC.

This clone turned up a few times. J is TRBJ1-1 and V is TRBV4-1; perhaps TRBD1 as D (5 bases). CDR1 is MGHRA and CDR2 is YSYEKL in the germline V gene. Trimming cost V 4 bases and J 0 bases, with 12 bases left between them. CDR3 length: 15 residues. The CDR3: CASSPGGDMNTEAFF. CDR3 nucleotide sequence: TGCGCCAGCAGCCCCGGGGGGGATATGAACACTGAAGCTTTCTTT.

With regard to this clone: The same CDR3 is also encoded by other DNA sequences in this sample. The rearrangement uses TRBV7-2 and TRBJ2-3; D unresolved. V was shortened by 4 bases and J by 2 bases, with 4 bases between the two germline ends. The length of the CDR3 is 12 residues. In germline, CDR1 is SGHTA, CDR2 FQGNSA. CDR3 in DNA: TGTGCCAGCAGCTCCTACACAGATACGCAGTATTTT. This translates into CASSSYTDTQYF.

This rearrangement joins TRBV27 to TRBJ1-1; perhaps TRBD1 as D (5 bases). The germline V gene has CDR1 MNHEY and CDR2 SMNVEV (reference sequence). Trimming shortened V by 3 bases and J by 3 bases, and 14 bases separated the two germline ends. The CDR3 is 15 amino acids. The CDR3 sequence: CASSFHAGGDTEAFF. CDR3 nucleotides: TGTGCCAGCAGTTTTCATGCGGGGGGGGACACTGAAGCTTTCTTT.

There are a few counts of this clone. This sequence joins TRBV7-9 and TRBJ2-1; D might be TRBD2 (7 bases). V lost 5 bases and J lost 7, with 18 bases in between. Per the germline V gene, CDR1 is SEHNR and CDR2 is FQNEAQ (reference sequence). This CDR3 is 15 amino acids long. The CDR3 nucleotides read TGTGCCAGCAGCATTACGTTCAGGGGAGGGAATGAGCAGTTCTTC. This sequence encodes CASSITFRGGNEQFF.

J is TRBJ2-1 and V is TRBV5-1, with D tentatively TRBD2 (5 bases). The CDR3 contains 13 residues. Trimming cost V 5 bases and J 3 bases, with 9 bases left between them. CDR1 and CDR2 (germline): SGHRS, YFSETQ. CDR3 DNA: TGCGCCAGCAGACCAACTAGCTACAATGAGCAGTTCTTC. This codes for CASRPTSYNEQFF.

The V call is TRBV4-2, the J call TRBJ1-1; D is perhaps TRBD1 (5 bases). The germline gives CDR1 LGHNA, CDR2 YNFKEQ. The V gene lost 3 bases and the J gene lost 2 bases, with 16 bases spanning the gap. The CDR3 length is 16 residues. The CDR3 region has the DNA TGTGCCAGCAGCCATACCCCGGGGGGTTCTAACACTGAAGCTTTCTTT. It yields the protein CASSHTPGGSNTEAFF.

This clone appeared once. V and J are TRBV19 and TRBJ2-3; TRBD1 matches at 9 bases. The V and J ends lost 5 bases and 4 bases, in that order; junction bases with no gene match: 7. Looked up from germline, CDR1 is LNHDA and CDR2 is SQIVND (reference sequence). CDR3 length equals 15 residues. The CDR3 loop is CASSVPGQGSDTQYF. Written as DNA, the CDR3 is TGTGCCAGTAGTGTCCCGGGACAGGGTTCAGATACGCAGTATTTT. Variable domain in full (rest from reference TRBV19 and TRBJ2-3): DGGITQSPKYLFRKEGQNVTLSCEQNLNHDAMYWYRQDPGQGLRLIYYSQIVNDFQKGDIAEGYSVSREKKESFPLTVTSAQKNPTAFYLCASSVPGQGSDTQYFGPGTRLTVL.

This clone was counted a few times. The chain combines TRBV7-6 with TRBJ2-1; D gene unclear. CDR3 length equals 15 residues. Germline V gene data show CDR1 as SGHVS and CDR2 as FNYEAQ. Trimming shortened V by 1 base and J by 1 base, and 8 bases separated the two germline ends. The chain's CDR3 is CASSLGATSYNEQFF. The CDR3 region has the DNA TGTGCCAGCAGCTTAGGAGCGACGTCCTACAATGAGCAGTTCTTC.